This T cell receptor (beta chain) was recovered during a study of control samples from healthy donors and cancer patients. V lost 0 bases and J lost 8; bases outside the gene matches: 3. CDR1 is ENHRY, CDR2 SYGVKD, per germline. The CDR3 consists of 14 residues. Repertoires were generated with immunoSEQ multiplex PCR, while TCRdb's copy carries only in-frame clones and drops some. This table has 65,000 to 100,000 clones, more than 75% appearing once. The chain joins TRBV10-3 to TRBJ1-1, with 10 nucleotides matching TRBD1. The source is a man over 45 in good health. Sequences were obtained from blood. CDR3 sequence: CAISESTGGLEAFF. CDR3 DNA sequence: TGTGCCATCAGTGAGTCGACAGGGGGCTTGGAAGCTTTCTTT.